Following are 17 T cell receptor beta chains from one sample sequenced in a study of early T cells in non-severe SARS-CoV-2 infection. Using its own MiXCR run on the 5' RACE reads, TCRdb lists one record per CDR3 protein. The sample consists of 20,000 to 25,000 distinct CDR3 sequences, 5% of them appearing once. The source material was whole blood. These receptors were taken from an adult who was a healthcare worker with PCR-confirmed SARS-CoV-2 infection or an uninfected control (not recorded which).

This clonotype was counted ten times or more. The germline gene is not matched at one end of the junction; a read error may be the cause. This chain uses TRBV7-9 with TRBJ2-7; D is undetermined. Looked up from germline, CDR1 is SEHNR and CDR2 is FQNEAQ (reference sequence). This CDR3 is built from 12 residues. Here the CDR3 DNA reads TGTGCCAGCAGCGCGCATCGGGCCAACCAAAACTTC. It codes for CASSAHRANQNF.

This clonotype was detected a few times. The chain has TRBV24-1 and TRBJ2-1, with D possibly TRBD2 on 6 matching bases. CDR1 and CDR2 from the germline V gene are KGHDR and SFDVKD. The V gene lost 5 bases and the J gene lost 9 bases, with 7 bases spanning the gap. CDR3 length: 11 residues. The CDR3 nucleotides read TGTGCCACCAGTGTGGGGGGTGAGCAGTTCTTC. The encoded protein is CATSVGGEQFF.

Many counts were recorded for this clonotype. V gene TRBV6-5 combines with J gene TRBJ2-7; TRBD1 agrees at 8 bases. The CDR3 is made up of 16 amino acids. Germline V gene sequence: CDR1 MNHEY, CDR2 SVGAGI. V shed 0 bases and J 6 bases; nucleotides not matched to a gene: 10. The CDR3 protein is CASSYSFGTGAPEQYF. The CDR3 DNA is TGTGCCAGCAGTTACTCGTTCGGGACAGGTGCCCCCGAGCAGTACTTC.

Ten or more counts support this clonotype. The J gene is TRBJ2-3, the V gene TRBV20-1; TRBD2 aligns across 14 bases. V lost 6 bases to trimming and J lost 6 bases; unmatched junction nucleotides: 11. CDR3 length: 16 amino acids. The germline V gene encodes CDR1 DFQATT and CDR2 SNEGSKA (reference sequence). In DNA form, the CDR3 reads TGCAGTGCAGATGGGGGACTAGCGGGGGCCAGGGATACGCAGTATTTT. Encoded protein: CSADGGLAGARDTQYF.

The chain joins TRBV20-1 to TRBJ2-3, with 7 nucleotides matching TRBD2. Losses at the gene ends were 3 bases for V and 0 bases for J; bases not matched to a gene: 12. The V gene's germline CDR1 is DFQATT and CDR2 SNEGSKA (reference sequence). The CDR3 totals 17 residues. The CDR3 spells CSARGGDTVTSTDTQYF. In DNA form, the CDR3 reads TGCAGTGCTAGGGGGGGGGATACAGTAACTAGCACAGATACGCAGTATTTT.

This clonotype is termed medium-sized. This chain joins TRBV11-3 and TRBJ2-3; D tentatively reads TRBD1 or TRBD2 (5 bases each). CDR1 is SGHNT and CDR2 is YENEEA in the germline V gene. CDR3 length equals 20 residues. The V gene lost 5 bases and the J gene lost 3 bases, with 30 bases spanning the gap. CDR3 residues: CASSPGRPDLNGTTTDTQYF. CDR3 sequence (DNA): TGTGCCAGCAGCCCGGGGCGGCCTGACCTAAACGGTACCACAACAGATACGCAGTATTTT.

V and J are TRBV7-6 and TRBJ2-1; D is possibly TRBD2 (5 bases). The ends were cut back, 2 bases at V and 8 bases at J, with 10 bases in the middle. This CDR3 region has 13 residues. The V gene's germline CDR1 is SGHVS and CDR2 FNYEAQ. CDR3 loop: CASSLSGIDEQFF. The CDR3 DNA follows: TGTGCCAGCAGCTTAAGCGGTATAGATGAGCAGTTCTTC. Complete variable domain (other parts from reference TRBV7-6 and TRBJ2-1): GAGVSQSPRYKVTKRGQDVALRCDPISGHVSLYWYRQALGQGPEFLTYFNYEAQQDKSGLPNDRFSAERPEGSISTLTIQRTEQRDSAMYRCASSLSGIDEQFFGPGTRLTVL.

The rearrangement uses TRBV5-1 and TRBJ2-1; TRBD2 matches 8 bases. The CDR3 totals 15 residues. V shed 7 bases, J shed 5 bases, and the junction held 11 bases outside the gene matches. The germline V gene encodes CDR1 SGHRS and CDR2 YFSETQ. DNA for the CDR3: TGCGCCAGCGCTACGTCGCGGGGGGCGAACAATGAGCAGTTCTTC. Encoded protein: CASATSRGANNEQFF.

There are many counts of this clonotype. The V and J genes are TRBV10-1 and TRBJ1-2; D remains ambiguous. Trimming took off 3 bases at V and 3 bases at J, with 8 bases between the two ends. The CDR3 is 13 amino acids. CDR1 is WNHNN and CDR2 is SYGVQD in the germline V gene (reference sequence). CDR3 nucleotides: TGCGCCAGCAGTGATTATAGGGACTATGGCTACACCTTC. Amino acids: CASSDYRDYGYTF.

This clonotype is labeled as medium-sized. The CDR3 sequence: CASSLVGGRGDTEAFF. The CDR3 bases are TGTGCCAGCAGCTTAGTAGGAGGGAGGGGGGACACTGAAGCTTTCTTT. This chain connects TRBV7-9 to TRBJ1-1, with D possibly TRBD1 on 6 matching bases. The CDR3 sequence is 16 residues long. Germline CDR1 SEHNR, CDR2 FQNEAQ (reference sequence). V lost 1 base and J lost 3, with 15 bases in between.

At least ten counts were recorded for this clonotype. The genes are TRBV7-3 and TRBJ2-2, with TRBD2 matching 7 bases. From germline, CDR1 is SGHTA and CDR2 FQGTGA. V lost 0 bases and J lost 5; bases outside the gene matches: 6. The CDR3 is 16 amino acids. This CDR3 is CASSLTGLAVTGELFF. CDR3 sequence (DNA): TGTGCCAGCAGCTTAACGGGTCTAGCGGTTACCGGGGAGCTGTTTTTT.

In this sample, this clonotype turned up many times. The gene calls are TRBV7-6 and TRBJ2-5; D is undetermined. V lost 4 bases and J 4 bases, leaving 10 bases between the germline ends. CDR3 length equals 13 residues. Germline CDR1 reads SGHVS; CDR2 reads FNYEAQ. The CDR3 sequence is CASSSRLAETQYF. The CDR3 DNA sequence: TGTGCCAGCAGCTCCAGACTCGCAGAGACCCAGTACTTC.

This clonotype has ten or more counts. CDR3 sequence (DNA): TGTGCCAGCAGCCAAGGGGGTGAAAAACTGTTTTTT. This sequence encodes CASSQGGEKLFF. V is TRBV12-3 or TRBV12-4 and J is TRBJ1-4, with D possibly TRBD1 on 6 matching bases. Between the trimmed V and J ends, which lost 6 bases and 7 bases, there was a span of 9 bases. There are 12 residues in the CDR3.

This clonotype was counted at least ten times. The chain links TRBV19 to TRBJ2-2; D might be TRBD1 (5 bases). The V gene lost 0 bases and the J gene lost 6 bases, with 5 bases spanning the gap. The germline V gene encodes CDR1 LNHDA and CDR2 SQIVND (reference sequence). The CDR3 length is 13 residues. The CDR3 sequence is CASSIDRAGELFF. CDR3 DNA sequence: TGTGCCAGTAGTATAGACAGGGCCGGGGAGCTGTTTTTT.

This clonotype was observed at least ten times. The rearrangement joins TRBV18 to TRBJ1-2, with 7 positions matching TRBD1. Unmatched junction bases numbered 10, after V lost 1 base and J lost 8 bases. The CDR3 spans 15 residues. CDR1 is KGHSH, CDR2 LQKENI, per germline. CDR3 sequence: CASSPLETGLDGYTF. The CDR3 DNA is TGTGCCAGCTCACCACTTGAGACAGGGTTGGACGGCTACACCTTC. Full variable domain (missing parts from reference TRBV18 and TRBJ1-2): NAGVMQNPRHLVRRRGQEARLRCSPMKGHSHVYWYRQLPEEGLKFMVYLQKENIIDESGMPKERFSAEFPKEGPSILRIQQVVRGDSAAYFCASSPLETGLDGYTFGSGTRLTVV.

The rearrangement links TRBV29-1 to TRBJ1-2, with D uncertain. V lost 1 base and J 4 bases, leaving 19 bases between the germline ends. This CDR3 has 16 amino acids. Germline V gene sequence: CDR1 SQVTM, CDR2 ANQGSEA. CDR3 amino acids: CSVEVAGLSPIYGYTF. As DNA, the CDR3 is TGCAGCGTTGAAGTCGCCGGGCTCTCCCCCATCTATGGCTACACCTTC.

The chain joins TRBV10-3 to TRBJ2-5, with D tentatively TRBD2 (6 bases). The V end was cut by 5 bases, the J end by 1 base, with 11 bases between. Germline CDR1 and CDR2: ENHRY and SYGVKD. The CDR3 runs to 14 residues. CDR3 sequence (DNA): TGTGCCATCAGTCCCCGGGACTCCCAAGAGACCCAGTACTTC. It encodes CAISPRDSQETQYF.